The TCR beta chain under discussion was sequenced for a study of post-analysis software for immune sequencing data. General study results and limits: The study found TRBV5-6, TRBV5-1 and TRBV20-1 among a handful of TRBV segments more frequent in patients than controls.

The library was made from cDNA and included unique molecular identifiers. Once roughly 0.85 to 11 million T cells were used, roughly 490,000 cDNA molecules resulted. MiXCR, applied by TCRdb to the PCR reads, yields one record per CDR3 protein. The sample holds 740,000 or so distinct CDR3 sequences, approximately 53% seen once. A word on this clonotype: Its target is not known.

The V gene lost 0 bases and the J gene lost 4 bases, with 3 bases spanning the gap. CDR1 and CDR2 from the germline V gene are ENHRY and SYGVKD. This CDR3 comprises 12 residues. The genes are TRBV10-3 and TRBJ1-2; no clear D gene. This TCR came from a girl aged 10 to 17 with multiple sclerosis. Sequenced input: blood. The CDR3 spells CAISESGYGYTF. In nucleotides, the CDR3 is TGTGCCATCAGTGAGTCGGGCTATGGCTACACCTTC.